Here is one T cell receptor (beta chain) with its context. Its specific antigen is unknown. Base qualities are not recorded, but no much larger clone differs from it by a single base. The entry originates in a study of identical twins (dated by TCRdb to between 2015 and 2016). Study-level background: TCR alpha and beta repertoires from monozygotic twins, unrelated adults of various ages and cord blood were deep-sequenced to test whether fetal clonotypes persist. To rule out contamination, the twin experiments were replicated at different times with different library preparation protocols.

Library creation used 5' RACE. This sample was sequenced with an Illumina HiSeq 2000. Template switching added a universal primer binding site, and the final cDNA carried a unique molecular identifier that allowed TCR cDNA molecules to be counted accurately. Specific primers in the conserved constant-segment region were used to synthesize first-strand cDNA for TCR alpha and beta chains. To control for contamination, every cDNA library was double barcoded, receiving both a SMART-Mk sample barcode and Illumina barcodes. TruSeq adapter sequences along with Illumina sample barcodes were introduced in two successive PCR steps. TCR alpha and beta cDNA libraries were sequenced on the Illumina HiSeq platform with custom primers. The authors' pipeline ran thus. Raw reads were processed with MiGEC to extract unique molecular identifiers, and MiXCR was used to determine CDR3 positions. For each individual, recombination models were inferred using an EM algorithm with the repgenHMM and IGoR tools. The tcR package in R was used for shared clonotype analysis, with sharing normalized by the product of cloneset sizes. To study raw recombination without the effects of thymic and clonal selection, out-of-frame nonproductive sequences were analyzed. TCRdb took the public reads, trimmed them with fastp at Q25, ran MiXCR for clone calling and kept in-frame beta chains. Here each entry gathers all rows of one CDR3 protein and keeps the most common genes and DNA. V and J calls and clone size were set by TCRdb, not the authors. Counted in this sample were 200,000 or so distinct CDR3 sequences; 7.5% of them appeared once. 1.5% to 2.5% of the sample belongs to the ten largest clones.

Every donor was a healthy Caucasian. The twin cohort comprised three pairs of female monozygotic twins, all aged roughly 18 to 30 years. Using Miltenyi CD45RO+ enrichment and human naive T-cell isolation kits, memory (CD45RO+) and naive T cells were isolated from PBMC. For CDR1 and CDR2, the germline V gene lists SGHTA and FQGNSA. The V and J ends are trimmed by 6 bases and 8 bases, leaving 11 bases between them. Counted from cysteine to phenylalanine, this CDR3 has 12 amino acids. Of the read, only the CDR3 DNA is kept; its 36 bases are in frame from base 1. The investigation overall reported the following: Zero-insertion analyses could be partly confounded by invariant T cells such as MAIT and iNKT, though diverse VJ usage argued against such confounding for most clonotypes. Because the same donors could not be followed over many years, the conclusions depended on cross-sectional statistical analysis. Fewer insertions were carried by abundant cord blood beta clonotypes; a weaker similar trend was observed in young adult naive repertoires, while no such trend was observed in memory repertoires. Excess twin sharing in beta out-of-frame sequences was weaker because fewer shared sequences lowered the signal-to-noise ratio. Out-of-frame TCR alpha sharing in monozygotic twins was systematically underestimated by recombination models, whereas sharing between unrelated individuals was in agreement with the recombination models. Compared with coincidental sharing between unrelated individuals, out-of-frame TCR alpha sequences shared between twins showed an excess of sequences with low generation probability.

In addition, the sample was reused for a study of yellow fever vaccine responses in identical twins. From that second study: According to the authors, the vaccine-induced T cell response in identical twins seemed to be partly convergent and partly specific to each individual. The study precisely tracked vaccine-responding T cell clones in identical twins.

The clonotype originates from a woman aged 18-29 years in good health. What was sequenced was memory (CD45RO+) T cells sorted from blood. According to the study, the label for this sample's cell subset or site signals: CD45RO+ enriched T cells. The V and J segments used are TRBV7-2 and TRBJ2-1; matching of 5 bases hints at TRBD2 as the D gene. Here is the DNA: TGTGCCAGCAGTTATCGGGGAGATGAGCAGTTCTTC. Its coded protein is CASSYRGDEQFF.